The source of this T cell receptor beta chain is a study of shared clonotypes between healthy human individuals. At the level of the study: Each donor's CD8 memory used one plate, CD8 naive two, each CD4 subset three.

A remark on this clone: Its antigen is unidentified.

Study outcomes and limitations: Rarefaction showed sorted-subset sequencing was incomplete despite large depth.

In the CD4+ fraction, cells were divided into CD45RA+ naive and CD45RA-negative memory subsets. Data came from immunoSEQ multiplex PCR; TCRdb stores just in-frame clones and leaves some out. The profile shows about 600,000 clones, roughly 97% of them singletons. From germline, CDR1 is WSHSY and CDR2 SAAADI. The CDR3 loop spans 16 amino acids. With 4 bases clipped from V and 2 bases from J, the junction kept 9 bases outside the gene matches. Sequencing was done on a sample of naive CD4+ T cells sorted from blood. The subset was: CD45RA+ positively selected. The TCR was taken from a woman between 25 and 40 years old in good health. J is TRBJ2-7 and V is TRBV10-2; 9 positions agree with TRBD2. This chain's CDR3 is CASSGGGLAGTYEQYF. The DNA for the CDR3 is TGCGCCAGCAGTGGGGGAGGCCTAGCGGGAACCTACGAGCAGTACTTC.